The table lists the clone carrying this TCR beta chain with many counts. Its antigen is not known. This CDR3 contains 13 residues. Trimming removed 0 bases at V and 7 bases at J, with 11 bases between. CDR1 and CDR2 (germline): SGHRS, YFSETQ. The data were obtained in a study of human T cells and chemical hapten exposure. Study outcomes and limitations: Among TCRs, those above 1 in 1000 frequency were unaffected by DPC sensitization.

This sample's time point: healthy volunteer bleed at 2 weeks. Total RNA was isolated from unfractionated whole blood. Unique molecular identifiers were attached to individual cDNA molecules within the library. TCRdb independently ran MiXCR on the RACE reads; one entry per CDR3 protein. Of more than 70,000 distinct CDR3 sequences detected, approximately 8.2% appear once; the ten largest clones hold about 3%. V gene TRBV5-1 combines with J gene TRBJ2-7; no reliable D call. The source of this sequence is a female donor in good health. Some clones in this sample may be carry-over from other donors' samples. The specimen sequenced was whole blood. CDR3 bases: TGCGCCAGCAGCTTGGGTCCGATGGGGGAGCAGTACTTC. This translates into CASSLGPMGEQYF.